The 16 T cell receptor beta chains presented below share a single source sample, sequenced in a study of T-cell memory formation after mild COVID-19. TCRdb re-called the 5' RACE reads with MiXCR, one entry per CDR3 protein. The table includes 350,000 or so distinct CDR3 sequences, around 13% detected once. Specimen: PBMCs or a T cell subset sorted from them (not recorded which). These receptors were taken from a young man who had mild COVID-19 (a few samples of this study predate the infection). Cell type and time point are not known.

The chain links TRBV11-1 to TRBJ2-5; TRBD2 aligns across 8 bases. The CDR3 runs to 15 residues. V dropped 7 bases and J dropped 2; count of bases not matched to a gene: 9. The germline CDR1 and CDR2 sequences are SGHAT and FQDESV (reference sequence). DNA for the CDR3: TGTGCCAGCACCGACGCGGGCGGGGGGCAAGAGACCCAGTACTTC. This sequence encodes CASTDAGGGQETQYF. Combining the CDR3 with reference TRBV11-1 and TRBJ2-5 gives the whole variable domain EAEVAQSPRYKITEKSQAVAFWCDPISGHATLYWYRQILGQGPELLVQFQDESVVDDSQLPKDRFSAERLKGVDSTLKIQPAELGDSAMYLCASTDAGGGQETQYFGPGTRLLVL.

The sample holds a few counts of this clonotype. The chain joins TRBV6-2 or TRBV6-3 to TRBJ2-3; 8 bases are a match to TRBD2. Germline trimming cut 4 bases from V and 3 bases from J; bases unmatched to any gene: 6. CDR3 size: 15 residues. Germline values: CDR1 MNHEY, CDR2 SVGEGT. The DNA of the CDR3 is TGTGCCAGCAGTTTGGGGACTAGGGGGACAGATACGCAGTATTTT. This codes for CASSLGTRGTDTQYF.

This clonotype has just a few counts. The J gene is TRBJ2-7, the V gene TRBV10-3; D ambiguous. Germline CDR1 and CDR2: ENHRY and SYGVKD. V dropped 7 bases and J dropped 7 bases, with 11 bases sitting between them. CDR3 length: 11 amino acids. The CDR3 DNA follows: TGTGCCATCATGGGTGGGTTGGAGCAGTACTTC. It encodes CAIMGGLEQYF.

This clonotype was observed a few times. The V and J genes are TRBV29-1 and TRBJ2-1; D is undetermined. The CDR3 has 13 amino acids. V was trimmed by 3 bases and J by 4 bases, leaving 10 bases between them. The germline CDR1 and CDR2 sequences are SQVTM and ANQGSEA. The chain's CDR3 is CSVDRARYNEQFF. The CDR3 bases are TGCAGCGTTGATAGGGCCCGATACAATGAGCAGTTCTTC.

The sample holds a few counts of this clonotype. The J gene is TRBJ1-5, the V gene TRBV28; D is undetermined. The CDR3 has 15 residues. Germline CDR1 MDHEN, CDR2 SYDVKM. V lost 1 base and J lost 2, with 9 bases in between. The CDR3 loop is CASSLSGSGNQPQHF. The CDR3 region has the DNA TGTGCCAGCAGTTTATCCGGATCCGGCAATCAGCCCCAGCATTTT.

The chain joins TRBV10-3 to TRBJ1-1; TRBD1 matches 7 bases. Germline loops: CDR1 ENHRY, CDR2 SYGVKD. This CDR3 is built from 12 residues. V shed 10 bases and J 1 base; nucleotides not matched to a gene: 3. CDR3 bases: TGTGCCACCTGGACAGGGAACACTGAAGCTTTCTTT. This sequence encodes CATWTGNTEAFF.

This clonotype was seen more than once but under ten times. J is TRBJ2-7 and V is TRBV7-8; 7 bases are shared with TRBD1. Per germline, CDR1 SGHVS and CDR2 FQNEAQ. The CDR3 spans 13 residues. V trimming: 3 bases; J trimming: 7 bases; junction bases outside the gene matches: 6. The CDR3 protein is CASSFEGAQEQYV. The CDR3 DNA reads as TGTGCCAGCAGCTTTGAGGGGGCTCAAGAGCAGTACGTC.

V and J are TRBV27 and TRBJ2-3; TRBD2 matches at 8 bases. This CDR3 is built from 16 residues. Germline assignment: CDR1 MNHEY and CDR2 SMNVEV (reference sequence). J was trimmed by 4 bases and V by 2 bases; bases with no gene match: 8. Written as DNA, the CDR3 is TGTGCCAGCAGTTTAGATAGTAGCGGGGTCTCAGATACGCAGTATTTT. Translated: CASSLDSSGVSDTQYF.

V usage is TRBV5-1 and J usage is TRBJ2-2; 8 bases match TRBD2. CDR1 is SGHRS, CDR2 YFSETQ, per germline. The CDR3 contains 14 residues. V lost 4 bases to trimming and J lost 5 bases; unmatched junction nucleotides: 4. This chain's CDR3 is CASSPRLATGELFF. The CDR3 nucleotides read TGCGCCAGCAGCCCGAGACTAGCGACCGGGGAGCTGTTTTTT.

The chain links TRBV24-1 to TRBJ2-5; no definite D call. Trimming cost V 3 bases and J 0 bases, with 10 bases left between them. This CDR3 is built from 15 residues. Per germline, CDR1 KGHDR and CDR2 SFDVKD. The CDR3 loop reads CATSDKDRNQETQYF. CDR3 nucleotides: TGTGCCACCAGTGATAAGGACCGAAACCAAGAGACCCAGTACTTC.

This clonotype was seen a handful of times. V gene TRBV6-2 or TRBV6-3 combines with J gene TRBJ1-1; 8 bases map to TRBD1. CDR1 is MNHEY, CDR2 SVGEGT, per germline. The length of the CDR3 is 14 residues. J was trimmed by 3 bases and V by 2 bases; bases with no gene match: 2. DNA of the CDR3: TGTGCCAGCAGTTACCACAGGGGGGACACTGAAGCTTTCTTT. Amino acids: CASSYHRGDTEAFF.

This clonotype has only a few counts. This sequence joins TRBV10-3 and TRBJ2-7; D is tentatively TRBD1 or TRBD2 (5 bases each). With 3 bases removed from V and 4 bases from J, the gap between germline ends came to 16 bases. The germline gives CDR1 ENHRY, CDR2 SYGVKD. The CDR3 has 15 residues. The CDR3 DNA sequence: TGTGCCATCAGTGAATATCGGCGAGGGGTATACGAGCAGTACGTC. Translation: CAISEYRRGVYEQYV.

The genes are TRBV5-1 and TRBJ2-5; D is ambiguous. CDR3 length: 15 residues. CDR1 is SGHRS and CDR2 is YFSETQ in the germline V gene. Trimming removed 0 bases from V and 5 bases from J, with 14 bases in between. CDR3 DNA: TGCGCCAGCAGCTTGGAGCCGGGTTCTTGGGAGACCCAGTACTTC. Translated, it gives CASSLEPGSWETQYF.

This rearrangement joins TRBV2 to TRBJ2-7; D might be TRBD2 (6 bases). CDR1 SNHLY and CDR2 FYNNEI come from the germline V gene. The CDR3 extends over 12 amino acids. With 4 bases removed from V and 6 bases from J, the gap between germline ends came to 10 bases. CDR3 residues: CASSGTSFEQYF. CDR3 bases: TGTGCCAGCAGTGGCACTAGCTTCGAGCAGTACTTC.

There are many counts of this clonotype. The junction departs from the called germline gene at one end, perhaps through a read error. This sequence joins TRBV12-3 or TRBV12-4 and TRBJ2-7; weak D call: TRBD1 (5 bases). This CDR3 has 12 residues. CDR3 in DNA: TGCGCCAGCAGCTTGCAGGGCTACGAGCAGTACTTC. As protein: CASSLQGYEQYF.

Sample share makes this clonotype medium-sized. The J gene is TRBJ2-2, the V gene TRBV4-1, with unresolved D. V was cut by 0 bases and J by 6 bases, with 11 bases left in between. The germline CDR1 and CDR2 sequences are MGHRA and YSYEKL. The CDR3 covers 15 residues. This CDR3 reads CASSQDSGGAGELFF. The DNA of the CDR3 is TGCGCCAGCAGCCAAGACAGTGGTGGGGCCGGGGAGCTGTTTTTT.